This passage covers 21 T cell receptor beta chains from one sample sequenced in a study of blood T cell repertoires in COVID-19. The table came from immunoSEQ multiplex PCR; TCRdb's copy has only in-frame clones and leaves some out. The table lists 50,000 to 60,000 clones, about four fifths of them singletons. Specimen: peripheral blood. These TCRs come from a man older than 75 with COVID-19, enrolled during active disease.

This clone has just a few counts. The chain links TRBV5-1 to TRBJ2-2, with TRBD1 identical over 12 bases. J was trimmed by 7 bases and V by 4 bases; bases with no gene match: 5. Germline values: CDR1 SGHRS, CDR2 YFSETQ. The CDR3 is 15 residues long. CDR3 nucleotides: TGCGCCAGCAGCGGGACAGGGGGCGTCCGCGGGGAGCTGTTTTTT. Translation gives CASSGTGGVRGELFF.

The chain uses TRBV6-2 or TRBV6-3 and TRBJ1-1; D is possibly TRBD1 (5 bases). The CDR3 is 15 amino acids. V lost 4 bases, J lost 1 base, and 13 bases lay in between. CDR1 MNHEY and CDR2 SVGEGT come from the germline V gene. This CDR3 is CASSSGHHTNTEAFF. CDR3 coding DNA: TGTGCCAGCAGTTCCGGACACCATACGAACACTGAAGCTTTCTTT.

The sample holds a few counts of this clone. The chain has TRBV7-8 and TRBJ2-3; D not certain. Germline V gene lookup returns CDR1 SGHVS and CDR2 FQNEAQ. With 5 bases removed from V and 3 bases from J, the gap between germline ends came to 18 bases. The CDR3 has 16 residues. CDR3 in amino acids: CASSPRPGRLTDTQYF. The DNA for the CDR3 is TGTGCCAGCAGCCCCCGACCAGGCCGCTTAACAGATACGCAGTATTTT.

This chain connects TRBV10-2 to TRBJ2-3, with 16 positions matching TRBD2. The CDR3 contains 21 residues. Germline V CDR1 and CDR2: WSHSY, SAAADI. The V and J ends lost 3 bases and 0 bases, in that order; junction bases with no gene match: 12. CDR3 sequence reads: CASSDVPGLAGGSISTDTQYF. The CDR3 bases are TGCGCCAGCAGTGACGTCCCGGGACTAGCGGGAGGGTCGATTAGCACAGATACGCAGTATTTT.

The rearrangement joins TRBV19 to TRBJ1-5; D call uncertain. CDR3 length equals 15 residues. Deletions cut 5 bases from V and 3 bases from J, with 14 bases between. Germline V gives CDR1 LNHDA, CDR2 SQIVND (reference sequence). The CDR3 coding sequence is TGTGCCAGTAGTCCCTTGGGCAGACACAATCAGCCCCAGCATTTT. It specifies CASSPLGRHNQPQHF.

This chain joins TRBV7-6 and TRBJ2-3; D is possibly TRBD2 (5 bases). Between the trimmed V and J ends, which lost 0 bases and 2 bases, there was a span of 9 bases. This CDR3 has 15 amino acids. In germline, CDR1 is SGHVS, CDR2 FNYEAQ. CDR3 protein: CASSLAPGNTDTQYF. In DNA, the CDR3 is TGTGCCAGCAGCTTAGCTCCGGGGAACACAGATACGCAGTATTTT.

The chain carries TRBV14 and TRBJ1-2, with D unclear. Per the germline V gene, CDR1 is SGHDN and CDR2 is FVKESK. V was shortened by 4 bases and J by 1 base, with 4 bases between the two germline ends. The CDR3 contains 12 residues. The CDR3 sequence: CASSPLNYGYTF. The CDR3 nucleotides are TGTGCCAGCAGCCCCCTTAACTATGGCTACACCTTC.

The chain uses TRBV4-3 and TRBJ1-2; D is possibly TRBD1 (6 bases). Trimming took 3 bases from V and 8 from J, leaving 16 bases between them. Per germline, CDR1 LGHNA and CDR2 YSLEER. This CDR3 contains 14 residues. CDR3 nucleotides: TGCGCCAGCAGCCAGATACAGGGTCTCCGGGGCTACACCTTC. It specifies CASSQIQGLRGYTF.

CDR3 sequence: CASSFQGYQETQYF. For the CDR3, the DNA is TGCGCCAGCAGCTTTCAGGGGTACCAAGAGACCCAGTACTTC. This rearrangement joins TRBV5-1 to TRBJ2-5, with D perhaps matching TRBD1 (6 bases). V lost 2 bases and J 0 bases, leaving 8 bases between the germline ends. Germline lookup yields CDR1 SGHRS and CDR2 YFSETQ. CDR3 length: 14 residues. The complete variable domain, with remaining parts taken from reference TRBV5-1 and TRBJ2-5, reads KAGVTQTPRYLIKTRGQQVTLSCSPISGHRSVSWYQQTPGQGLQFLFEYFSETQRNKGNFPGRFSGRQFSNSRSEMNVSTLELGDSALYLCASSFQGYQETQYFGPGTRLLVL.

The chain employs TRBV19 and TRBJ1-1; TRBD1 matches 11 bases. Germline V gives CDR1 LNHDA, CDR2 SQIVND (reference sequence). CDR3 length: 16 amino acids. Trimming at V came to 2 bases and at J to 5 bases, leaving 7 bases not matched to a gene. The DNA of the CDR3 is TGTGCCAGTAGTATATTGGACAGGGGGCTGGGGACTGAAGCTTTCTTT. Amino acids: CASSILDRGLGTEAFF.

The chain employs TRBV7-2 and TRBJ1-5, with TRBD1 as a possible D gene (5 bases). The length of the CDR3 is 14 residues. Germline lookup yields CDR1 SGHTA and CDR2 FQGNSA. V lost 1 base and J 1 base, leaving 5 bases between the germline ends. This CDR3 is CASSLDRSNQPQHF. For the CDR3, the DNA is TGTGCCAGCAGCTTAGACAGGAGCAATCAGCCCCAGCATTTT.

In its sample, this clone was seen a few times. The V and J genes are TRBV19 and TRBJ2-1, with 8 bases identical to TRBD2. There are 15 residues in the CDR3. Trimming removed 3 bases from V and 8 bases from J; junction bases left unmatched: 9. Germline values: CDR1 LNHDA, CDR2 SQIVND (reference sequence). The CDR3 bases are TGTGCCAGTAGTATCCCTTCCGGGGGGGCGCATGAGCAGTTCTTC. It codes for CASSIPSGGAHEQFF. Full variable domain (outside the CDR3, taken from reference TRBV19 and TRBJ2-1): DGGITQSPKYLFRKEGQNVTLSCEQNLNHDAMYWYRQDPGQGLRLIYYSQIVNDFQKGDIAEGYSVSREKKESFPLTVTSAQKNPTAFYLCASSIPSGGAHEQFFGPGTRLTVL.

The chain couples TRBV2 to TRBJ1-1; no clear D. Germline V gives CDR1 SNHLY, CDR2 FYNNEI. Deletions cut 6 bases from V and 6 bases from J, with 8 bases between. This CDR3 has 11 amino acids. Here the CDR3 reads CASSGEAEAFF. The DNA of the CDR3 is TGTGCCAGCAGCGGGGAAGCTGAAGCTTTCTTT.

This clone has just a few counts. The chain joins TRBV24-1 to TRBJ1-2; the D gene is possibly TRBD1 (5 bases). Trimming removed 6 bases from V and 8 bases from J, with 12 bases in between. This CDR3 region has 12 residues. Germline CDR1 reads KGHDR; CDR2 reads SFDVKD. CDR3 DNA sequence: TGTGCCACCAGTAAGGGGATAGGGGGCTACACCTTC. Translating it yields CATSKGIGGYTF.

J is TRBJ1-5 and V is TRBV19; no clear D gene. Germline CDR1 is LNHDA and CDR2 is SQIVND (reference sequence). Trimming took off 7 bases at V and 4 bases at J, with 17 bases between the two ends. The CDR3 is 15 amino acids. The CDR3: CASTIAAVTNQPQHF. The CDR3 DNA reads TGTGCCAGTACCATAGCCGCAGTCACGAATCAGCCCCAGCATTTT.

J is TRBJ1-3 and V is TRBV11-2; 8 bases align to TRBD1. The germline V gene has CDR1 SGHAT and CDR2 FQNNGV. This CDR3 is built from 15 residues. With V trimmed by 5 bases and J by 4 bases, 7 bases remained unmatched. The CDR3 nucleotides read TGTGCCAGCAGCCTGTCCCGGGACAGGGGAAACACCATATATTTT. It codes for CASSLSRDRGNTIYF.

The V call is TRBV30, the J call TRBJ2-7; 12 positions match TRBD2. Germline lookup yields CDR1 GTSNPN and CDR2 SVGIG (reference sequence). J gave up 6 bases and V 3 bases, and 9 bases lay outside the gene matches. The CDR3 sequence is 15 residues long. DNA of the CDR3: TGTGCCTGGAGCCCTAGCGGGGGGGCCGGCAGCGAGCAGTACTTC. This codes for CAWSPSGGAGSEQYF.

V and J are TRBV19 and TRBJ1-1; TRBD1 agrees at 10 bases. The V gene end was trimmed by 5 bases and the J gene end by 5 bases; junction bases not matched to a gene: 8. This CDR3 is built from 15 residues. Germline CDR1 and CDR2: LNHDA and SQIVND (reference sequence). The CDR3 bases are TGTGCCAGTAGTTTTACCGACAGGGGGCGAACTGAAGCTTTCTTT. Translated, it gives CASSFTDRGRTEAFF.

The CDR3 DNA sequence: TGTGCCAGTAGTACTAGCGGAACATACAATGAGCAGTTCTTC. Translating it yields CASSTSGTYNEQFF. The chain employs TRBV19 and TRBJ2-1; 7 bases map to TRBD2. Germline CDR1 LNHDA, CDR2 SQIVND (reference sequence). CDR3 size: 14 residues. The trim removed 4 bases at V and 4 bases at J, leaving 4 bases unmatched.

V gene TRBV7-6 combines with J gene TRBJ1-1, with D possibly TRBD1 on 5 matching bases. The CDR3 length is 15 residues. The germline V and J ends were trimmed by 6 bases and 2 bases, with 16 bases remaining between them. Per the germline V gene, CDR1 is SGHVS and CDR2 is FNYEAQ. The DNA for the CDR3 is TGTGCCAGCAGACCGAGACAGTCTACTAACACTGAAGCTTTCTTT. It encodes CASRPRQSTNTEAFF.

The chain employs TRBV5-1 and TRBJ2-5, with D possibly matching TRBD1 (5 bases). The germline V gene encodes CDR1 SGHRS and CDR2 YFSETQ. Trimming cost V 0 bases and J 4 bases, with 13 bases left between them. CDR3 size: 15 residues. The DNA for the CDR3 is TGCGCCAGCAGCTTGGCCGGTGCAGGGCCAGAGACCCAGTACTTC. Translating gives CASSLAGAGPETQYF. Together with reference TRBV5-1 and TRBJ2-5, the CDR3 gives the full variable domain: KAGVTQTPRYLIKTRGQQVTLSCSPISGHRSVSWYQQTPGQGLQFLFEYFSETQRNKGNFPGRFSGRQFSNSRSEMNVSTLELGDSALYLCASSLAGAGPETQYFGPGTRLLVL.